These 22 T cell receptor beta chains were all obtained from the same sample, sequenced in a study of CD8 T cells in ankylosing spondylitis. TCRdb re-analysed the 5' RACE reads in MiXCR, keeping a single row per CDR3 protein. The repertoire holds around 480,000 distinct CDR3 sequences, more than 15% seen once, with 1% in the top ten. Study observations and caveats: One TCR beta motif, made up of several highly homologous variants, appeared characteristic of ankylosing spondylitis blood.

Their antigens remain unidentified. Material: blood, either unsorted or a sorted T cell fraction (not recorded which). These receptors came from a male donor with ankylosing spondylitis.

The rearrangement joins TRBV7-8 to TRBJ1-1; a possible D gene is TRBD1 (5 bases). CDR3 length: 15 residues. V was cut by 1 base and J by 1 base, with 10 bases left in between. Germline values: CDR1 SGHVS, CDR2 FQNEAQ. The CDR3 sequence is CASSLVSGANTEAFF. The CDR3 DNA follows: TGTGCCAGCAGCTTAGTGTCTGGGGCGAACACTGAAGCTTTCTTT.

CDR3 region: CSARDSGGSSPLHF. Here the CDR3 DNA reads TGCAGTGCTAGAGATTCGGGGGGGAGCTCACCCCTCCACTTT. J is TRBJ1-6 and V is TRBV20-1, with D perhaps TRBD1 (5 bases). Germline V gene sequence: CDR1 DFQATT, CDR2 SNEGSKA (reference sequence). The ends were cut back, 0 bases at V and 10 bases at J, with 13 bases in the middle. The CDR3 contains 14 residues.

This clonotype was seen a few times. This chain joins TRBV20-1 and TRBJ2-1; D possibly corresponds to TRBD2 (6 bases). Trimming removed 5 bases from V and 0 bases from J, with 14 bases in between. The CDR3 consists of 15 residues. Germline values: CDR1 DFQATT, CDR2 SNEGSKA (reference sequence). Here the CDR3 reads CSAWLAFSSYNEQFF. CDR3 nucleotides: TGCAGTGCTTGGCTAGCGTTTAGCTCCTACAATGAGCAGTTCTTC.

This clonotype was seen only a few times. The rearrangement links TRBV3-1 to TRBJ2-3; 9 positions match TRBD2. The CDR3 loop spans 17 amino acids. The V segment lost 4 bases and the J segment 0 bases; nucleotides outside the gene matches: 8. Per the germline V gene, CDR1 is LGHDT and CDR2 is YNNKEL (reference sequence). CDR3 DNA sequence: TGTGCCAGCAGCCTCCCCGGAGCGGGGGGAAGCACAGATACGCAGTATTTT. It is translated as CASSLPGAGGSTDTQYF.

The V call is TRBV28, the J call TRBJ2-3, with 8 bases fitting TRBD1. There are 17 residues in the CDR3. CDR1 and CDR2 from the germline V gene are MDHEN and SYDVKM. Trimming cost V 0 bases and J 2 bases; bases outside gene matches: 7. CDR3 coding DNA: TGTGCCAGCAGTTTATGGTTCGGGACAGGCAACACAGATACGCAGTATTTT. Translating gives CASSLWFGTGNTDTQYF.

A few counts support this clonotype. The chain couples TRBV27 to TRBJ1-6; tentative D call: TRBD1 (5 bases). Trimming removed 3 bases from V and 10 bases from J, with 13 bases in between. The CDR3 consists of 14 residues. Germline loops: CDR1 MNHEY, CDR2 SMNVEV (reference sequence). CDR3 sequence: CASSFGGGRSPLHF. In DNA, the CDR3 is TGTGCCAGCAGTTTTGGGGGGGGGAGGTCACCCCTCCACTTT.

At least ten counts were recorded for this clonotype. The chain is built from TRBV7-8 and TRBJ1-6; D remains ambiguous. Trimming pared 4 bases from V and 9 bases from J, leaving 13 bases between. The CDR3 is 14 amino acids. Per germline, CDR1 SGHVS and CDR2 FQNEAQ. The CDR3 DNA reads TGTGCCAGCAGCTCCGGGCTAGGAGGTTCACCCCTCCACTTT. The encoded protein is CASSSGLGGSPLHF.

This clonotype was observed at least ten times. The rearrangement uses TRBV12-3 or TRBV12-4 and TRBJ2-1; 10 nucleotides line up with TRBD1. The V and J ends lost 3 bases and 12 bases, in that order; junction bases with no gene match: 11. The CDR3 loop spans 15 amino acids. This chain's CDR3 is CASSFRQGAFHGQFF. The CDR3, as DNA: TGTGCCAGCAGTTTCCGACAGGGGGCTTTCCACGGGCAGTTCTTC.

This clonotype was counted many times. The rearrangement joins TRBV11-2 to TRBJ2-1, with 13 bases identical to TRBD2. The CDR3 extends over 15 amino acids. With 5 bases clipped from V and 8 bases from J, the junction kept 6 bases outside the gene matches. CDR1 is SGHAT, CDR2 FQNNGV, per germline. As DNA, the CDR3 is TGTGCCAGCAGCCTCGGGACTAGCGGGAAGGATGAGCAGTTCTTC. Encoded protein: CASSLGTSGKDEQFF.

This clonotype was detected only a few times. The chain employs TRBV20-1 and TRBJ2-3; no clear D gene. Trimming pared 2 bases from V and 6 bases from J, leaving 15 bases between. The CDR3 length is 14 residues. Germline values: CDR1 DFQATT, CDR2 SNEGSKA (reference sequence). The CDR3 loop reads CSARPVLSEDTQYF. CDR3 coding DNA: TGCAGTGCTAGACCAGTCTTGAGTGAGGATACGCAGTATTTT.

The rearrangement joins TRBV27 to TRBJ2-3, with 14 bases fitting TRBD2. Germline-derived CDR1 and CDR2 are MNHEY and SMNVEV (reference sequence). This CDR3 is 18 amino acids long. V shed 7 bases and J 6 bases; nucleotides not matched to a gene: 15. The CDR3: CASTGRGLAGGPADTQYF. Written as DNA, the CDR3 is TGTGCCAGCACCGGGCGTGGACTAGCGGGAGGCCCCGCGGATACGCAGTATTTT.

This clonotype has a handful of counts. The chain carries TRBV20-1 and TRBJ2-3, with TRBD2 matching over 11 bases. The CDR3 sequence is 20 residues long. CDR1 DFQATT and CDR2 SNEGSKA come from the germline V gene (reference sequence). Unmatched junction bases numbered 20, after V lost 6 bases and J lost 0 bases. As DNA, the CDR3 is TGCAGTGCCGAGCCGGCTAGCGGGGGGCTGAGATTGTTGAGCACAGATACGCAGTATTTT. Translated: CSAEPASGGLRLLSTDTQYF.

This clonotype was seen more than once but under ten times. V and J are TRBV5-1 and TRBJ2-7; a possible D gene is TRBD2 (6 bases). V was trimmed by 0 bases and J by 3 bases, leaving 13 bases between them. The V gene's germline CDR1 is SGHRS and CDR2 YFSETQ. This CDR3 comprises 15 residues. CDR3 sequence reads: CASSLAGSANYEQYF. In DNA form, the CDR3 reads TGCGCCAGCAGCTTGGCCGGGAGTGCCAACTACGAGCAGTACTTC. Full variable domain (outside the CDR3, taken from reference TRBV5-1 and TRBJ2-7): KAGVTQTPRYLIKTRGQQVTLSCSPISGHRSVSWYQQTPGQGLQFLFEYFSETQRNKGNFPGRFSGRQFSNSRSEMNVSTLELGDSALYLCASSLAGSANYEQYFGPGTRLTVT.

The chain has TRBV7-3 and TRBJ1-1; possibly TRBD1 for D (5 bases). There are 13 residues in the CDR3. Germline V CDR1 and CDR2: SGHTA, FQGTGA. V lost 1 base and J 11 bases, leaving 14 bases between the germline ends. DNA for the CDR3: TGTGCCAGCAGCTTAAGCAGGGACTCGGAGGCTTTCTTT. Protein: CASSLSRDSEAFF.

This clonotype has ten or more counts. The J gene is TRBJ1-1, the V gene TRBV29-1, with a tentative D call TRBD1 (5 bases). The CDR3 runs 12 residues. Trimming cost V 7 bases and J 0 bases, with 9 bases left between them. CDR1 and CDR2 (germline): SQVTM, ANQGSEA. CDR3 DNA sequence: TGCAGCGGGGACCTTATGAACACTGAAGCTTTCTTT. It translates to CSGDLMNTEAFF.

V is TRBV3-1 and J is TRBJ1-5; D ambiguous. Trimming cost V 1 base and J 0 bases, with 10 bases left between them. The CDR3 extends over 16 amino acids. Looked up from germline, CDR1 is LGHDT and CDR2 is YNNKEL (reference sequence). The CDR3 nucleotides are TGTGCCAGCAGCCAAGGCGCCGACCATAGCAATCAGCCCCAGCATTTT. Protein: CASSQGADHSNQPQHF. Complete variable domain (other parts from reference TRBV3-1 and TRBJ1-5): DTAVSQTPKYLVTQMGNDKSIKCEQNLGHDTMYWYKQDSKKFLKIMFSYNNKELIINETVPNRFSPKSPDKAHLNLHINSLELGDSAVYFCASSQGADHSNQPQHFGDGTRLSIL.

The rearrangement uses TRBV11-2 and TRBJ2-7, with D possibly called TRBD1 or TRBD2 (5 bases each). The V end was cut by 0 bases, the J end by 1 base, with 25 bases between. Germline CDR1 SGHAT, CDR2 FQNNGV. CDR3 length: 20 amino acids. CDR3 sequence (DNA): TGTGCCAGCAGCTTAGATGGGACGCGCGCAAGGTGGCTTTGTTCCTACGAGCAGTACTTC. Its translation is CASSLDGTRARWLCSYEQYF.

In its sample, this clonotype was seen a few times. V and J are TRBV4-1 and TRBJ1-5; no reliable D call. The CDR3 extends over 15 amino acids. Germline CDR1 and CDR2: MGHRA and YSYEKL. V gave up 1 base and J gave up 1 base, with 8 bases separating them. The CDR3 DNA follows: TGCGCCAGCAGCCAAGGGGGTTGGAGCAATCAGCCCCAGCATTTT. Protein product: CASSQGGWSNQPQHF.

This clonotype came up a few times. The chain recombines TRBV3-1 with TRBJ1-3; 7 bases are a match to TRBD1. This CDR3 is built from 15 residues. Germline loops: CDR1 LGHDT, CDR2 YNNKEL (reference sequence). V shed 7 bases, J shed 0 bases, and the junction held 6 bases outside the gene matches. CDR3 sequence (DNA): TGTGCCAGCACTCCCGGACAGGCCTCTGGAAACACCATATATTTT. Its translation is CASTPGQASGNTIYF.

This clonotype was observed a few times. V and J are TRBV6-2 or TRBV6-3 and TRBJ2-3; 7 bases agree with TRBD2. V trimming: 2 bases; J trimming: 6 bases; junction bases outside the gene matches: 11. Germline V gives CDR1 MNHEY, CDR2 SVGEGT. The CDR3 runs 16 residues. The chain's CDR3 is CASSYRLADAHDTQYF. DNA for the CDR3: TGTGCCAGCAGTTACCGGCTAGCGGACGCTCACGATACGCAGTATTTT.

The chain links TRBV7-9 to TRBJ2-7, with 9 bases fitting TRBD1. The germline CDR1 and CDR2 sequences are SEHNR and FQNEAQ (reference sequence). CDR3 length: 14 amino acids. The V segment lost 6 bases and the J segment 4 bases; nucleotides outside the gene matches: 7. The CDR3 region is CASRGTGSGYEQYF. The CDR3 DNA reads TGTGCCAGCAGAGGGACAGGGAGTGGGTACGAGCAGTACTTC.

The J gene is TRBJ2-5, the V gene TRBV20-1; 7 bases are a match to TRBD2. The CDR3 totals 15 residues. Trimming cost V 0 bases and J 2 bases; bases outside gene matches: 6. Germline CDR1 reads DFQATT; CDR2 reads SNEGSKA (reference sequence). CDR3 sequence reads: CSARDWGTTQETQYF. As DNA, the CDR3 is TGCAGTGCTAGAGATTGGGGGACTACTCAAGAGACCCAGTACTTC.